Included here is one TCR beta chain sequence, with context. Its antigen remains undetermined. Base qualities are not at hand, and no much larger clone is one base apart. From its cysteine to its phenylalanine, the CDR3 spans 15 amino acids. The read is trimmed to its CDR3 DNA, 45 bases read in frame from base 1. V lost 3 bases and J lost 3 bases, and the count of bases not matched to a germline gene is 9. CDR1 and CDR2 were assigned from the germline V gene as SGHRS and YFSETQ. This record comes from a study of blood T cell repertoires in COVID-19 (dated by TCRdb to about 2020). Regarding the study in general: Samples covering the acute and convalescent phases of COVID-19 were provided by collaborators in the United States, Italy and Spain. The repertoires were released in a freely available public database meant as a resource for research on the immune response to SARS-CoV-2. The material from the prospective study consisted of cDNA or gDNA derived from T cells, B-cell-depleted T cells, or PBMCs. Deeply sampled blood TCRbeta repertoires from subjects exposed to, actively infected with, or recovered from COVID-19 were included in the dataset. Where available, HLA class I and class II types were taken from metadata supplied by the sample provider and were not determined by assay-based typing. A de-identified subject ID, COVID-19 status, age in years and sex were almost always included in the sample metadata. The samples were drawn from the first 160 participants of the ongoing ImmuneRACE study and from 1,200 or so subjects provided by 6 global collaborators.

TCRbeta CDR3 regions were amplified from genomic DNA using the immunoSEQ Assay, a bias-controlled multiplex PCR. The source study handled its data this way. Within the assay, amplification of reference gene primers was used to estimate how many nucleated cells each sample contained. Sequence reads were collapsed and filtered to measure the absolute abundance of every unique TCRbeta CDR3 rearrangement. For each sample, productive Simpson clonality was calculated by taking the square root of Simpson's diversity index across productive rearrangements. Imported from immuneACCESS, the table was reduced by TCRdb to in-frame sequences with V and J called. These copies leave out some clones; in studies compared against another copy, an unresolved V gene accounts for under half, and the cause of the remainder is not known. Clone size and the V and J calls come from that table; the DNA yielded D and trimming. This sample comprises 180,000 or so clones, roughly 88% of them detected only once. 10% to 11% of the sample is taken by the ten largest.

The collaborating institutions used their own protocols to collect whole blood in K2EDTA tubes. Collaborator samples were shipped for TCRbeta analysis as frozen whole blood, isolated PBMCs, or DNA extracted from either sample type. On the study overall, not on this receptor specifically: The amount of clinical and demographic metadata varied by source and participant and was provided uncurated.

The sequenced sample was peripheral blood. The origin of this receptor is a human donor with active or convalescent COVID-19. The donor label of this sample is uncertain. Recombination linked TRBV5-1 to TRBJ2-7, with 7 bases matching TRBD1. The CDR3 region reads CASSSNKGQSYEQYF. The sequenced DNA is TGCGCCAGCAGCTCAAACAAGGGACAGAGCTACGAGCAGTACTTC.